This is a list of T cell receptor beta chains from one sample in a study of beta chain features in type 1 diabetes. Some clones are missing from TCRdb's copy, which holds only in-frame ones; the method was immunoSEQ multiplex PCR. This sample has almost 350,000 clones, with around 8.5% found just once. Sequencing input: central memory CD4+ T cells from blood. The receptors were sampled from a man aged 30 to 45 with type 1 diabetes. Both conserved end residues are part of each CDR3.

v_gene: TRBV9; CDR3aa: CASSPSGLAEETQYF
v_gene: TRBV30; CDR3aa: CAWSAMGPEQFF
v_gene: TRBV19; CDR3aa: CASSDGQGTQYF
v_gene: TRBV2; CDR3aa: CASSEGGDGANVLTF
v_gene: TRBV10-2; CDR3aa: CASSETRGETQYF
v_gene: TRBV28; CDR3aa: CASSSDPRQGQETQYF
v_gene: TRBV29-1; CDR3aa: CSAIGTQTSGGAVGTGELFF
v_gene: TRBV4-3; CDR3aa: CASSQVASGGLSQETQYF
v_gene: TRBV5-6; CDR3aa: CASSRRGLSNQPQHF
v_gene: TRBV7-2; CDR3aa: CASSLGRAQETQYF
v_gene: TRBV6-6; CDR3aa: CASSYSDSSTEAFF
v_gene: TRBV15; CDR3aa: CATSLGSGANVLTF
v_gene: TRBV5-4; CDR3aa: CASSSAKTGADNEQFF
v_gene: TRBV5-1; CDR3aa: CASSLDEVLRRNQPQHF
v_gene: TRBV7-8; CDR3aa: CASSRDRSNEKLFF
v_gene: TRBV13; CDR3aa: CASSVRYYEQYF
v_gene: TRBV28; CDR3aa: CASSLDRAESNQPQHF
v_gene: TRBV7-2; CDR3aa: CASSGEQGGSRNTIYF
v_gene: TRBV5-1; CDR3aa: CASSLGNVRVNTEAFF
v_gene: TRBV13; CDR3aa: CASSLDGTGTDTQYF
v_gene: TRBV7-7; CDR3aa: CASSPRTGGLETQYF
v_gene: TRBV28; CDR3aa: CASSPTGQGAQGYGYTF
v_gene: TRBV28; CDR3aa: CASSLDRAQETQYF
v_gene: TRBV18; CDR3aa: CASSTTGTYEQYF
v_gene: TRBV9; CDR3aa: CASSGGTSGEVETQYF
v_gene: TRBV2; CDR3aa: CASNPSGKDTQYF
v_gene: TRBV21-1; CDR3aa: CASSLEPHRPDEQYF
v_gene: TRBV27; CDR3aa: CASSFWQGTSEAFF
v_gene: TRBV5-4; CDR3aa: CASTFGGGRKNEQFF
v_gene: TRBV12-5; CDR3aa: CASYGGRNEQFF
v_gene: TRBV7-2; CDR3aa: CASSLGWVAGGRETQYF
v_gene: TRBV21-1; CDR3aa: CASSNSPGHYGANVLTF
v_gene: TRBV7-8; CDR3aa: CASSLGTGRAGELFF
v_gene: TRBV10-2; CDR3aa: CASREGRGDSYNEQFF
v_gene: TRBV28; CDR3aa: CASSGVDGGYGYTF
v_gene: TRBV4-2; CDR3aa: CASSQGANEEAQHF
v_gene: TRBV11-2; CDR3aa: CASSWVGSGANVLTF